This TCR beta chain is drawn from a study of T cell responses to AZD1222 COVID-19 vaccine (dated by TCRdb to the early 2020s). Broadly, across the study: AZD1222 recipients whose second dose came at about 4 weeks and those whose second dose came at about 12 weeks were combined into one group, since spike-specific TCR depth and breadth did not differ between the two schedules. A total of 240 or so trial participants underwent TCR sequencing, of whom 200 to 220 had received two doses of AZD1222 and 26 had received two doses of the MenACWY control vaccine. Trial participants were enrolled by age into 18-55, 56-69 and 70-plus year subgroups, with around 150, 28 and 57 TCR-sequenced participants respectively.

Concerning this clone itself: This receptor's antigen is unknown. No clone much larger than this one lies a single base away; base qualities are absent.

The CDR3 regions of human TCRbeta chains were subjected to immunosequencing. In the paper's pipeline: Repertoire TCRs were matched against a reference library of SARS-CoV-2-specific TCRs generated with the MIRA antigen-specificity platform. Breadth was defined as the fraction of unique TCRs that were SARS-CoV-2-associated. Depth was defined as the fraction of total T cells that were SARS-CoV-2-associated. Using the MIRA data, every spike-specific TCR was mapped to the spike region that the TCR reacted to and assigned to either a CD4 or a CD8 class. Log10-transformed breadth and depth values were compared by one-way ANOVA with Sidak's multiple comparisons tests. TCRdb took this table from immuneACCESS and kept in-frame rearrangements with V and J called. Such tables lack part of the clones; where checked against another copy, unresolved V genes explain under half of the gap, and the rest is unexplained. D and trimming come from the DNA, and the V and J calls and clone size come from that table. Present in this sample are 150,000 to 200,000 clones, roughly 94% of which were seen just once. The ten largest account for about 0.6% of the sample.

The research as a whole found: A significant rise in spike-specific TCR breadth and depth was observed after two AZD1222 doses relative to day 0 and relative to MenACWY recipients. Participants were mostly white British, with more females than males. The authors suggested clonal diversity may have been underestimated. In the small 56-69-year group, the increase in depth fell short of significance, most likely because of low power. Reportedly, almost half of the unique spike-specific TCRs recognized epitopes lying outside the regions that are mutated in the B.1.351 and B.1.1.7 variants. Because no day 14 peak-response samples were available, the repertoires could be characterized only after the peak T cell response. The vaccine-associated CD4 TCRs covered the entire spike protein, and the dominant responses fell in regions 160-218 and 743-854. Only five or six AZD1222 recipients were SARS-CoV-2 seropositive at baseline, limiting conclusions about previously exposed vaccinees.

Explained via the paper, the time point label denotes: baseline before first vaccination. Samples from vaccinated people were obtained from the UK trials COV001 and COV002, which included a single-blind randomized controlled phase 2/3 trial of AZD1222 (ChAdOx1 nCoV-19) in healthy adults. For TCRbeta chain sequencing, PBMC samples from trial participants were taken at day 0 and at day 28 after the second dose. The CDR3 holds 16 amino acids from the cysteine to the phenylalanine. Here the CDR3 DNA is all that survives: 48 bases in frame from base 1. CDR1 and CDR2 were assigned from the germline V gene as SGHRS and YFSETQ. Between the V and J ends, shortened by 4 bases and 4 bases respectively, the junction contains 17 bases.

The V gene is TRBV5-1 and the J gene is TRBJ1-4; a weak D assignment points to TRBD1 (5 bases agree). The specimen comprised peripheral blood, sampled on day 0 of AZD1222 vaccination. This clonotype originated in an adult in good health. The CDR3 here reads CASSAGGTGNNEKLFF. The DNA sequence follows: TGCGCCAGCAGCGCCGGTGGGACGGGGAATAATGAAAAACTGTTTTTT.